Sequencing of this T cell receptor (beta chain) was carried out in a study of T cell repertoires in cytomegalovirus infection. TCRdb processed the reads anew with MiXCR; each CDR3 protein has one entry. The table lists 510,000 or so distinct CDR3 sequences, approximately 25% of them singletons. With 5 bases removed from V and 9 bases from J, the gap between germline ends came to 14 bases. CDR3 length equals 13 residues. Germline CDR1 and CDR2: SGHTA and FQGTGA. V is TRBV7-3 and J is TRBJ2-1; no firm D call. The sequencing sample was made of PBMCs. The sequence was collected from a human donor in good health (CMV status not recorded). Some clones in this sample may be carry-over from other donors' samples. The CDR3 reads CASSPRLGTEQFF. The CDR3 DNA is TGTGCCAGCAGCCCACGCCTTGGTACTGAGCAGTTCTTC.